This T cell receptor beta chain was identified during a study of T-cell reconstitution after alpha-beta-depleted transplantation in children. The TCRbeta library incorporated unique molecular identifiers. TCRdb reanalysed the PCR reads using MiXCR and keeps one entry per CDR3 protein. Among 500,000 or so distinct CDR3 sequences listed, less than 35% were seen once. Trimming shortened V by 4 bases and J by 6 bases, and 7 bases separated the two germline ends. The CDR3 spans 11 residues. Looked up from germline, CDR1 is SGHNT and CDR2 is YYREEE (reference sequence). The source material was PBMCs from the stem cell graft donor, sampled from the stem cell graft. This receptor was taken from a human donor who donated a stem cell graft to a child with aplastic anemia. The rearrangement uses TRBV5-4 and TRBJ2-5, with D uncertain. The CDR3 sequence: CASSVSKTQYF. For the CDR3, the DNA is TGTGCCAGCAGCGTCTCGAAGACCCAGTACTTC.